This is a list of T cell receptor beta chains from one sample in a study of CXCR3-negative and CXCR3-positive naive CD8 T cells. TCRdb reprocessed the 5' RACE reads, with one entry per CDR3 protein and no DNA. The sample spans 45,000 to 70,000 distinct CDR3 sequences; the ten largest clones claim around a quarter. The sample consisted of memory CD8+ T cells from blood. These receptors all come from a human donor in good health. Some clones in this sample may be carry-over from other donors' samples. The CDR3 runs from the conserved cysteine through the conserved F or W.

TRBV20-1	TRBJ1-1	CSARLGGEVTEAFF
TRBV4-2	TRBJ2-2	CASSGPQGNTGELFF
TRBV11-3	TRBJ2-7	CASSLGDTASYEQYF
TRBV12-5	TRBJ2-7	CASGLDILSYEQYF
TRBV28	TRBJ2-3	CASSPAFSTDTQYF
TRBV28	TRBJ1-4	CASSFGGTNEKLFF
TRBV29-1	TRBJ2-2	CSVRQGIGELFF
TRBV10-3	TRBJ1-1	CAIRAVETVEAFF
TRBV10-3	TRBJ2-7	CAISEGSYEQYF
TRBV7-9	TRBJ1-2	CTSSFGDLYGYTF
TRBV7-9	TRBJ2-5	CASSMGQLQETQYF
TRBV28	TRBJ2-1	CAGSGGREQFF
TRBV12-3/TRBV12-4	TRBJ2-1	CASTATGSSYNEQFF
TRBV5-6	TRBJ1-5	CASSLGSSNQPQHF
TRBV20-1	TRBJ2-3	CSARVKDTQYF
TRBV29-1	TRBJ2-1	CSVVAGASSYNEQFF
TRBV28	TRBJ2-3	CASSLLASGASTDTQYF
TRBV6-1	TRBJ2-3	CASSETSGGADTQYF
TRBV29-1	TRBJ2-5	CSVEVISGWETQYF
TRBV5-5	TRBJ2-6	CASSRGEAWANVLTF
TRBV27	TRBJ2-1	CASSSRGPYNEQFF
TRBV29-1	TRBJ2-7	CPPHGDVDEQYF
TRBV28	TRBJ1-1	CASSFKFEAFF
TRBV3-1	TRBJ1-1	CASSQDGTGQAFF
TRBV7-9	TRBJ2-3	CASSSSEMGTDTQYF
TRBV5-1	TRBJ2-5	CASSLVGEAETQYF
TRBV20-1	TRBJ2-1	CSAKEGGPLRNNEQFF
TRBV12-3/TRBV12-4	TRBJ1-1	CASSYISGGDTEAFF
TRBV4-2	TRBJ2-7	CASSQDRGGSYEQYF
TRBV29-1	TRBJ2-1	CSSERGAYNEQFF
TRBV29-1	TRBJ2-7	CSVTPRLTVSYEQYF
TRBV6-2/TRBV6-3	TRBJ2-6	CASSRDTAGANVLTF
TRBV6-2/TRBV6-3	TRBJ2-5	CASAERSGETQYF
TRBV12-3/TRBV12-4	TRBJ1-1	CASSTRTGLNTEAFF
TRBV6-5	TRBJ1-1	CASSYSRLLEAFF
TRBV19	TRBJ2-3	CASSRVSGGDFHSTDTQYF